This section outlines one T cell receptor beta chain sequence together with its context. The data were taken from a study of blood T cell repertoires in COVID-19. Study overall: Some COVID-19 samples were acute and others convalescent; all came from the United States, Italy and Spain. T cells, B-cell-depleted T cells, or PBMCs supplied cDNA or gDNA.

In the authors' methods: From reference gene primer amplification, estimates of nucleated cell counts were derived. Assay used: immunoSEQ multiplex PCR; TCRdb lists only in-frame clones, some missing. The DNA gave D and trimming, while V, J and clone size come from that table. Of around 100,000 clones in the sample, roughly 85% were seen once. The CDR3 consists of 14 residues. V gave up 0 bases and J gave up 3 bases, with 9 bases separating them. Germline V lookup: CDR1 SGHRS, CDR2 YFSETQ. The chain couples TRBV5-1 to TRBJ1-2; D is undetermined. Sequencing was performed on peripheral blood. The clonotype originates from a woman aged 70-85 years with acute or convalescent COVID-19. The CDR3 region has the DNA TGCGCCAGCAGCTTGGTTCCCCCCGACTATGGCTACACCTTC. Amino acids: CASSLVPPDYGYTF. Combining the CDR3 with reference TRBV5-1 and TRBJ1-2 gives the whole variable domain KAGVTQTPRYLIKTRGQQVTLSCSPISGHRSVSWYQQTPGQGLQFLFEYFSETQRNKGNFPGRFSGRQFSNSRSEMNVSTLELGDSALYLCASSLVPPDYGYTFGSGTRLTVV.